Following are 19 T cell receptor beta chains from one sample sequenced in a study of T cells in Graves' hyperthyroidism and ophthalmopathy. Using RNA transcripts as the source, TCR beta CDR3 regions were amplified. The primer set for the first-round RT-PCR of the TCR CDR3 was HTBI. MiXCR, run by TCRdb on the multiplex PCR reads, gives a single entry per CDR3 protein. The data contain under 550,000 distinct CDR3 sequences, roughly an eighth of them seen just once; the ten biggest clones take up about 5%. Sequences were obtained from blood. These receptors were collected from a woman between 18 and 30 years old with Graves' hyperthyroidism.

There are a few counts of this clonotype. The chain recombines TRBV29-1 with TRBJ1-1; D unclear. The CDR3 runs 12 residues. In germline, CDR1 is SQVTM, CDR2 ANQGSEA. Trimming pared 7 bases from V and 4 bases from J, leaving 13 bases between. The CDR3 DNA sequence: TGCAGCGGCCAGGTTTGGGCCACTGAAGCTTTCTTT. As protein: CSGQVWATEAFF. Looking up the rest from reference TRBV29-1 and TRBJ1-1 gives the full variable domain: SAVISQKPSRDICQRGTSLTIQCQVDSQVTMMFWYRQQPGQSLTLIATANQGSEATYESGFVIDKFPISRPNLTFSTLTVSNMSPEDSSIYLCSGQVWATEAFFGQGTRLTVV.

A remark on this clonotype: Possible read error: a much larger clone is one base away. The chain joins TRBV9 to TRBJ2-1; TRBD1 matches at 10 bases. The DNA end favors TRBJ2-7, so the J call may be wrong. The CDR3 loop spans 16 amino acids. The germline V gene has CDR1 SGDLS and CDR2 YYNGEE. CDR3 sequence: CASSARGQGGYNEQYF. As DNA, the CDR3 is TGTGCCAGCAGCGCCCGAGGACAGGGGGGCTACAATGAGCAGTACTTC.

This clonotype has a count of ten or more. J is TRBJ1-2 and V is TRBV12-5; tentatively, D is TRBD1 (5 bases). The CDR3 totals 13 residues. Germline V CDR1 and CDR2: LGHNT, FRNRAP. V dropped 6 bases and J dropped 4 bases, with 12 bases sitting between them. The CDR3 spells CASGSDTFYGYTF. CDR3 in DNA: TGTGCTAGTGGCTCGGACACATTCTATGGCTACACCTTC.

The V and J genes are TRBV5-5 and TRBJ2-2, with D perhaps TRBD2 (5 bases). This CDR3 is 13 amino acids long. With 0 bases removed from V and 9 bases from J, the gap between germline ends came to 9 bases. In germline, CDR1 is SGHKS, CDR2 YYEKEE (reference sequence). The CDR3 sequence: CASSLASGWELFF. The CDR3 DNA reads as TGTGCCAGCAGCTTGGCCTCGGGATGGGAGCTGTTTTTT.

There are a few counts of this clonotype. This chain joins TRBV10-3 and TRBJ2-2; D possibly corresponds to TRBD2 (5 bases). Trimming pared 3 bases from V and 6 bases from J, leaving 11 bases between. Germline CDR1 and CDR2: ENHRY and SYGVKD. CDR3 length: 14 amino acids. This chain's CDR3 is CAISETSRSGELFF. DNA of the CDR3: TGTGCCATCAGTGAAACTAGTAGATCCGGGGAGCTGTTTTTT.

The CDR3 sequence is CASSIAGVLVDEQFF. The CDR3 coding sequence is TGTGCCAGTAGTATCGCGGGAGTTTTAGTTGATGAGCAGTTCTTC. The chain has TRBV19 and TRBJ2-1; the match to TRBD2 covers 7 bases. Germline CDR1 and CDR2: LNHDA and SQIVND (reference sequence). This CDR3 has 15 residues. V lost 3 bases, J lost 8 bases, and 10 bases stayed unmatched.

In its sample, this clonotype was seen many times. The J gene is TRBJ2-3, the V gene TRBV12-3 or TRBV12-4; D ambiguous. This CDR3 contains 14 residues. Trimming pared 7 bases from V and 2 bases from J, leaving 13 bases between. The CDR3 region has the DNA TGTGCCAGCATTCACCAGGAAGACACAGATACGCAGTATTTT. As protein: CASIHQEDTDTQYF.

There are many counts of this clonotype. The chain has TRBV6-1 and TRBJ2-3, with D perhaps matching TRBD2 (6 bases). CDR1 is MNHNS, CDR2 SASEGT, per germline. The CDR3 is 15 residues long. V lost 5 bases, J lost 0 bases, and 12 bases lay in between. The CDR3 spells CASSWDWSSTDTQYF. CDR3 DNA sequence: TGTGCCAGCAGTTGGGACTGGTCTAGCACAGATACGCAGTATTTT.

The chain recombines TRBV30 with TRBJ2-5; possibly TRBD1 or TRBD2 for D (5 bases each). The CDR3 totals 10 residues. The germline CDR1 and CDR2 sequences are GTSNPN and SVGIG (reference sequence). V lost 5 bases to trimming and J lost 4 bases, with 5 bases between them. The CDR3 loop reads CAWGGETQYF. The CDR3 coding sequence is TGTGCCTGGGGGGGAGAGACCCAGTACTTC.

The CDR3: CASSVFRGYQETQYF. The CDR3 nucleotides are TGTGCCAGCAGTGTTTTCAGGGGGTACCAAGAGACCCAGTACTTC. The rearrangement uses TRBV6-4 and TRBJ2-5; 7 positions match TRBD1. This CDR3 is built from 15 residues. V gave up 4 bases and J gave up 0 bases; unmatched junction bases: 5. Germline lookup yields CDR1 MRHNA and CDR2 SNTAGT.

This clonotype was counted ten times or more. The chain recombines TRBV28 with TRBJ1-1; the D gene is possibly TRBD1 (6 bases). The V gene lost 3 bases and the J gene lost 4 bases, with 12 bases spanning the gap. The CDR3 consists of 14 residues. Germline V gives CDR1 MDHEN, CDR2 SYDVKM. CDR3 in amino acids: CASSFLRDTTEAFF. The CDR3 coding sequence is TGTGCCAGCAGTTTCCTCCGGGACACCACTGAAGCTTTCTTT.

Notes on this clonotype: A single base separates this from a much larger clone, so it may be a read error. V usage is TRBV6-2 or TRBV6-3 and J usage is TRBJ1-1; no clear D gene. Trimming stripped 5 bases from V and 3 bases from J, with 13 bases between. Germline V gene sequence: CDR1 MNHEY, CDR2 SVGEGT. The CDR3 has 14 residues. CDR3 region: CASSDRVLDTEAFF. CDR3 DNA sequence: TGTGCCAGCAGTGATCGGGTCCTGGACACTGAAGCTTTCTTT.

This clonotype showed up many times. DNA for the CDR3: TGTGCCTGGAGTGGTTCGGGGTGGAAGGAGCAGTACTTC. It is translated as CAWSGSGWKEQYF. The chain has TRBV30 and TRBJ2-7, with D perhaps TRBD2 (5 bases). CDR3 length: 13 amino acids. Trimming removed 1 base from V and 7 bases from J, with 14 bases in between. CDR1 GTSNPN and CDR2 SVGIG come from the germline V gene (reference sequence).

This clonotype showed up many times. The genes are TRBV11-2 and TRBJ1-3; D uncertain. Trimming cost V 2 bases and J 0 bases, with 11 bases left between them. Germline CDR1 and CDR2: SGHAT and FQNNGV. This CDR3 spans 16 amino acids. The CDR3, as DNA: TGTGCCAGCAGCTTATTGGTCTCCACCTCTGGAAACACCATATATTTT. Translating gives CASSLLVSTSGNTIYF.

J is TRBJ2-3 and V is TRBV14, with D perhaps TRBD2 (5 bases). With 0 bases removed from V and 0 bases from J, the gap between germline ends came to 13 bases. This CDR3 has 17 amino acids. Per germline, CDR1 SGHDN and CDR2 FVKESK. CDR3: CASSQDAAGTSTDTQYF. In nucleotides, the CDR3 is TGTGCCAGCAGCCAAGATGCGGCGGGTACTAGCACAGATACGCAGTATTTT.

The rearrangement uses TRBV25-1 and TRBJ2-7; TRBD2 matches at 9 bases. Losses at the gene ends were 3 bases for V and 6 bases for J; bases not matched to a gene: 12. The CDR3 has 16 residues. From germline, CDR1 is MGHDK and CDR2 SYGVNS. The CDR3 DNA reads TGTGCCAGCAGTGACGGGCTAGCGGGATACTTCTCCGAGCAGTACTTC. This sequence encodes CASSDGLAGYFSEQYF.

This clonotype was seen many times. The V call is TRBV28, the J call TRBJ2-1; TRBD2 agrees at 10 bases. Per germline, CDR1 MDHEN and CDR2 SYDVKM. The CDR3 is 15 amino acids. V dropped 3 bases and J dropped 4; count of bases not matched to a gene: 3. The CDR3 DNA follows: TGTGCCAGCAGTTTCCCGACTAGCGGGTACAATGAGCAGTTCTTC. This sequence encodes CASSFPTSGYNEQFF.

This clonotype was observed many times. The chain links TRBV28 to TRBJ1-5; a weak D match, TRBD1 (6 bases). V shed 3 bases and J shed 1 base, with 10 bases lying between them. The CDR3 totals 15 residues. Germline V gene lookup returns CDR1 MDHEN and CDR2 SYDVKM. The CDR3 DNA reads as TGTGCCAGCAGTTTTCAGGGGATCAGCAATCAGCCCCAGCATTTT. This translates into CASSFQGISNQPQHF.

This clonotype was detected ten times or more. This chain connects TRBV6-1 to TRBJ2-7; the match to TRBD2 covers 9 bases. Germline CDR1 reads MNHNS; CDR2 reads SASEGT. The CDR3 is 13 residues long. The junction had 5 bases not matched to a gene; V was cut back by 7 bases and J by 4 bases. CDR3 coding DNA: TGTGCCAGCACTTTGGCGGGAGGGTACGAGCAGTACTTC. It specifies CASTLAGGYEQYF.